These 11 T cell receptor beta chains came from one sample sequenced in a study of T cell changes during pregnancy in multiple sclerosis. The protocol was immunoSEQ multiplex PCR, while the TCRdb copy is restricted to in-frame clones and leaves out a portion. The table has some 62,000 clones, 92% seen once. Sequenced here: peripheral blood, sampled in the second trimester of pregnancy. The source is a female donor in good health, enrolled as a control in a pregnancy study.

The chain links TRBV30 to TRBJ2-1; TRBD1 matches 10 bases. The V gene's germline CDR1 is GTSNPN and CDR2 SVGIG (reference sequence). This CDR3 contains 13 residues. V gave up 4 bases and J gave up 7 bases; unmatched junction bases: 4. CDR3 amino acids: CAWTGQGPNEQFF. In DNA form, the CDR3 reads TGTGCCTGGACGGGACAGGGGCCGAATGAGCAGTTCTTC.

The chain recombines TRBV2 with TRBJ2-7; D is possibly TRBD1 (6 bases). CDR1 and CDR2 from the germline V gene are SNHLY and FYNNEI. The CDR3 runs to 14 residues. Trimming removed 7 bases at V and 5 bases at J, with 18 bases between. This CDR3 reads CASKARAGVDEQYF. The CDR3 DNA follows: TGTGCCAGCAAAGCAAGGGCAGGGGTGGACGAGCAGTACTTC.

The rearrangement joins TRBV4-3 to TRBJ2-7; 10 bases are shared with TRBD2. CDR1 and CDR2 (germline): LGHNA, YSLEER. With 4 bases clipped from V and 4 bases from J, the junction kept 10 bases outside the gene matches. CDR3 length equals 16 residues. DNA for the CDR3: TGCGCCAGCAGCCCGAACACAGCGGGAGGGCTATACGAGCAGTACTTC. Amino acids: CASSPNTAGGLYEQYF.

The genes are TRBV11-2 and TRBJ2-1, with D possibly matching TRBD1 (8 bases). The CDR3 has 13 amino acids. Trimming stripped 6 bases from V and 9 bases from J, with 15 bases between. Per germline, CDR1 SGHAT and CDR2 FQNNGV. The CDR3 loop reads CASRNTGGGEQFF. The CDR3 DNA sequence: TGTGCCAGCAGGAACACAGGGGGGGGTGAGCAGTTCTTC.

The chain uses TRBV4-2 and TRBJ1-2, with 8 bases identical to TRBD1. Germline CDR1 is LGHNA and CDR2 is YNFKEQ. This CDR3 comprises 15 residues. J was trimmed by 8 bases and V by 2 bases; bases with no gene match: 10. In DNA form, the CDR3 reads TGTGCCAGCAGCCAACCGGGACAGGTCTCTTTGGGCTACACCTTC. This sequence encodes CASSQPGQVSLGYTF.

The rearrangement links TRBV6-5 to TRBJ1-5; 9 bases match TRBD1. CDR3 length equals 14 residues. Germline-derived CDR1 and CDR2 are MNHEY and SVGAGI. V shed 5 bases, J shed 4 bases, and the junction held 3 bases outside the gene matches. CDR3 protein: CASSRDRGNQPQHF. For the CDR3, the DNA is TGTGCCAGCAGTCGAGACAGGGGGAATCAGCCCCAGCATTTT.

The chain combines TRBV9 with TRBJ2-3; TRBD2 matches at 12 bases. Germline loops: CDR1 SGDLS, CDR2 YYNGEE. The V segment lost 4 bases and the J segment 4 bases; nucleotides outside the gene matches: 7. The CDR3 spans 16 residues. The CDR3 DNA is TGTGCCAGCAGCCACCGGACTAGCGGGGTGGCAGATACGCAGTATTTT. Translation gives CASSHRTSGVADTQYF.

By sample fraction, this clone is medium-sized. The V gene is TRBV27, the J gene TRBJ1-1, with D perhaps matching TRBD1 (5 bases). V lost 5 bases to trimming and J lost 0 bases, with 10 bases between them. The germline CDR1 and CDR2 sequences are MNHEY and SMNVEV (reference sequence). This CDR3 has 14 amino acids. In DNA form, the CDR3 reads TGTGCCAGCAGTCTAGACAGCATGAACACTGAAGCTTTCTTT. Its protein product is CASSLDSMNTEAFF.

This clone was seen once. This rearrangement joins TRBV18 to TRBJ1-5; D uncertain. Trimming left V 3 bases short and J 7 bases short, with 7 bases between. The CDR3 is 12 amino acids. Germline-derived CDR1 and CDR2 are KGHSH and LQKENI. CDR3 DNA sequence: TGTGCCAGCTCACCGGTGGGCCAGCCCCAGCATTTT. Translation: CASSPVGQPQHF.

The V gene is TRBV5-1, the J gene TRBJ2-7; possibly TRBD2 for D (5 bases). This CDR3 has 13 amino acids. Trimming removed 5 bases at V and 7 bases at J, with 16 bases between. CDR1 SGHRS and CDR2 YFSETQ come from the germline V gene. The CDR3 region has the DNA TGCGCCAGCAGTCAAGGACTGCCTAGGGAGCAGTACTTC. Protein sequence: CASSQGLPREQYF.

This chain links TRBV11-2 with TRBJ2-7; 7 nucleotides line up with TRBD1. V trimming: 5 bases; J trimming: 2 bases; junction bases outside the gene matches: 12. The V gene's germline CDR1 is SGHAT and CDR2 FQNNGV. This CDR3 contains 16 residues. The CDR3 here is CASSPLRRDSTYEQYF. The CDR3 region has the DNA TGTGCCAGCAGCCCTCTACGTCGGGACAGCACCTACGAGCAGTACTTC. Combining the CDR3 with reference TRBV11-2 and TRBJ2-7 gives the whole variable domain EAGVAQSPRYKIIEKRQSVAFWCNPISGHATLYWYQQILGQGPKLLIQFQNNGVVDDSQLPKDRFSAERLKGVDSTLKIQPAKLEDSAVYLCASSPLRRDSTYEQYFGPGTRLTVT.